Each of the 27 T cell receptor beta chains below was sequenced from the same sample in a study of control samples from healthy donors and cancer patients. Here immunoSEQ multiplex PCR was the method, and the copy in TCRdb shows in-frame clones only, minus some. The data contain fewer than 60,000 clones, over 75% of them singletons. The sequencing sample was made of PBMCs. These receptors all come from an older woman with lung cancer.

This clone was picked up a small number of times. The chain joins TRBV20-1 to TRBJ2-1, with 10 bases matching TRBD1. This CDR3 spans 19 amino acids. Losses at the gene ends were 3 bases for V and 4 bases for J; bases not matched to a gene: 18. The germline V gene encodes CDR1 DFQATT and CDR2 SNEGSKA (reference sequence). This CDR3 reads CSASTRDRGSWGTYNEQFF. The DNA for the CDR3 is TGCAGTGCTAGTACTCGGGACAGGGGATCTTGGGGGACTTACAATGAGCAGTTCTTC.

The gene calls are TRBV28 and TRBJ1-5, with 7 bases lining up with TRBD1. CDR1 and CDR2 from the germline V gene are MDHEN and SYDVKM. The length of the CDR3 is 15 residues. V lost 5 bases, J lost 3 bases, and 7 bases stayed unmatched. For the CDR3, the DNA is TGTGCCAGCAGTCTAGGGACAGCAGTCAATCAGCCCCAGCATTTT. This sequence encodes CASSLGTAVNQPQHF.

This clone was detected only once. This chain uses TRBV27 with TRBJ2-5; 10 bases agree with TRBD2. This CDR3 is 16 amino acids long. Germline values: CDR1 MNHEY, CDR2 SMNVEV (reference sequence). With V trimmed by 0 bases and J by 5 bases, 6 bases remained unmatched. This CDR3 is CASSLSVAGGGETQYF. In DNA, the CDR3 is TGTGCCAGCAGTTTATCGGTAGCGGGAGGCGGGGAGACCCAGTACTTC.

The rearrangement uses TRBV29-1 and TRBJ1-1; D unresolved. CDR3 length: 12 residues. The ends were cut back, 0 bases at V and 1 base at J, with 3 bases in the middle. The germline V gene encodes CDR1 SQVTM and CDR2 ANQGSEA. CDR3 in amino acids: CSVEDWNTEAFF. The CDR3 DNA reads as TGCAGCGTTGAAGACTGGAACACTGAAGCTTTCTTT.

The chain has TRBV27 and TRBJ2-7; 7 nucleotides agree with TRBD2. The CDR3 covers 14 residues. Germline CDR1 is MNHEY and CDR2 is SMNVEV (reference sequence). The ends lost 8 bases at V and 0 bases at J; junction bases unmatched: 7. For the CDR3, the DNA is TGTGCCAGCGGACGCGGGGACTACTCCTACGAGCAGTACTTC. This gives the protein CASGRGDYSYEQYF.

This clone was recorded once. This chain joins TRBV9 and TRBJ2-5, with 7 nucleotides matching TRBD2. CDR1 and CDR2 from the germline V gene are SGDLS and YYNGEE. CDR3 length: 15 residues. With 7 bases clipped from V and 5 bases from J, the junction kept 14 bases outside the gene matches. The CDR3 loop is CASGLGPQGGETQYF. CDR3 DNA: TGTGCCAGCGGCCTAGGCCCTCAGGGAGGGGAGACCCAGTACTTC. Full variable domain (rest looked up from reference TRBV9 and TRBJ2-5): DSGVTQTPKHLITATGQRVTLRCSPRSGDLSVYWYQQSLDQGLQFLIQYYNGEERAKGNILERFSAQQFPDLHSELNLSSLELGDSALYFCASGLGPQGGETQYFGPGTRLLVL.

The chain carries TRBV2 and TRBJ2-5; D not certain. CDR1 is SNHLY, CDR2 FYNNEI, per germline. V lost 5 bases and J lost 2, with 12 bases in between. The CDR3 sequence is 14 residues long. The CDR3 DNA reads as TGTGCCAGCAGTACCCAAGGGTATCAAGAGACCCAGTACTTC. Translated, it gives CASSTQGYQETQYF.

The genes are TRBV18 and TRBJ2-3; 7 nucleotides align to TRBD1. There are 15 residues in the CDR3. The V gene end was trimmed by 3 bases and the J gene end by 2 bases; junction bases not matched to a gene: 5. Germline V gene sequence: CDR1 KGHSH, CDR2 LQKENI. CDR3 in amino acids: CASSPDREYTDTQYF. CDR3 sequence (DNA): TGTGCCAGCTCACCCGACAGGGAATACACAGATACGCAGTATTTT.

This chain uses TRBV2 with TRBJ1-2; TRBD1 matches 8 bases. The V gene end was trimmed by 4 bases and the J gene end by 8 bases; junction bases not matched to a gene: 9. The CDR3 is 14 amino acids. Germline lookup yields CDR1 SNHLY and CDR2 FYNNEI. As DNA, the CDR3 is TGTGCCAGCAGTGTGTACACAGGGGGGCGAGGCTACACCTTC. It encodes CASSVYTGGRGYTF.

Comment on this clone: Its ends do not fully match the called genes, so a read error is possible. Other nucleotide sequences from this sample produce the same CDR3. The rearrangement links TRBV6-1 to TRBJ2-7; possibly TRBD1 or TRBD2 for D (5 bases each). Germline lookup yields CDR1 MNHNS and CDR2 SASEGT. The CDR3 loop spans 17 amino acids. The CDR3 sequence: CASSEFRPGRNTYEQYF. The CDR3 nucleotides are TGTGCTAGCAGTGAATTTCGGCCGGGACGGAACACCTACGAGCAGTACTTC.

The chain links TRBV20-1 to TRBJ2-3; 16 positions match TRBD2. This CDR3 comprises 18 residues. The J segment lost 4 bases and the V segment lost 3 bases, leaving 10 bases of the junction unmatched. CDR1 is DFQATT and CDR2 is SNEGSKA in the germline V gene (reference sequence). The CDR3 region is CSASGTSGGGMTADTQYF. The CDR3 nucleotides read TGCAGTGCTAGTGGGACTAGCGGGGGGGGTATGACAGCAGATACGCAGTATTTT.

This clone appeared a single time. The chain joins TRBV27 to TRBJ2-2, with D possibly TRBD1 on 6 matching bases. This CDR3 has 13 residues. Germline CDR1 is MNHEY and CDR2 is SMNVEV (reference sequence). Trimming took 5 bases from V and 6 from J, leaving 10 bases between them. In DNA form, the CDR3 reads TGTGCCAGCAGTATTACAGGGCCCGGGGAGCTGTTTTTT. Encoded protein: CASSITGPGELFF.

The rearrangement joins TRBV18 to TRBJ1-1; maybe TRBD1 (5 bases). The CDR3 consists of 13 residues. The germline gives CDR1 KGHSH, CDR2 LQKENI. With 0 bases removed from V and 8 bases from J, the gap between germline ends came to 10 bases. DNA of the CDR3: TGTGCCAGCTCACCACCTTCCAGGGCCGAAGCTTTCTTT. The encoded protein is CASSPPSRAEAFF.

The chain joins TRBV29-1 to TRBJ1-1, with D tentatively TRBD1 (6 bases). The CDR3 totals 12 residues. Germline V lookup: CDR1 SQVTM, CDR2 ANQGSEA. Trimming left V 5 bases short and J 7 bases short, with 14 bases between. The CDR3 region has the DNA TGCAGCGTTACGGCCGGGACAAGTGAAGCTTTCTTT. This codes for CSVTAGTSEAFF.

This clone has just a few counts. V and J are TRBV5-1 and TRBJ2-5; a possible D gene is TRBD2 (5 bases). This CDR3 has 16 amino acids. Germline CDR1 and CDR2: SGHRS and YFSETQ. V dropped 3 bases and J dropped 2 bases, with 17 bases sitting between them. The CDR3 DNA sequence: TGCGCCAGCAGCTCCCACCCCCTCAGCGGACAAGAGACCCAGTACTTC. Protein: CASSSHPLSGQETQYF.

This chain links TRBV11-2 with TRBJ1-1; the match to TRBD1 covers 9 bases. The trim removed 5 bases at V and 5 bases at J, leaving 12 bases unmatched. This CDR3 is built from 16 residues. From germline, CDR1 is SGHAT and CDR2 FQNNGV. The CDR3 region is CASSPALGQGGTEAFF. The CDR3 DNA is TGTGCCAGCAGCCCTGCCCTGGGACAGGGAGGGACTGAAGCTTTCTTT. The complete variable domain, with remaining parts taken from reference TRBV11-2 and TRBJ1-1, reads EAGVAQSPRYKIIEKRQSVAFWCNPISGHATLYWYQQILGQGPKLLIQFQNNGVVDDSQLPKDRFSAERLKGVDSTLKIQPAKLEDSAVYLCASSPALGQGGTEAFFGQGTRLTVV.

V is TRBV7-2 and J is TRBJ2-3; 9 positions agree with TRBD1. In germline, CDR1 is SGHTA, CDR2 FQGNSA. This CDR3 is 15 amino acids long. Germline trimming cut 1 base from V and 4 bases from J; bases unmatched to any gene: 3. The CDR3 region has the DNA TGTGCCAGCAGCTTAGTGGGACAGGGATCAGATACGCAGTATTTT. This encodes CASSLVGQGSDTQYF. The whole variable domain, filled in from reference TRBV7-2 and TRBJ2-3, reads GAGVSQSPSNKVTEKGKDVELRCDPISGHTALYWYRQSLGQGLEFLIYFQGNSAPDKSGLPSDRFSAERTGGSVSTLTIQRTQQEDSAVYLCASSLVGQGSDTQYFGPGTRLTVL.

The chain has TRBV28 and TRBJ1-2, with unresolved D. Germline V gene lookup returns CDR1 MDHEN and CDR2 SYDVKM. Trimming shortened V by 1 base and J by 7 bases, and 7 bases separated the two germline ends. This CDR3 is 12 amino acids long. CDR3 protein: CASSLSQRGYTF. CDR3 nucleotides: TGTGCCAGCAGTTTATCCCAGCGTGGCTACACCTTC.

This rearrangement joins TRBV4-1 to TRBJ2-3; 11 nucleotides align to TRBD2. V lost 3 bases, J lost 5 bases, and 7 bases stayed unmatched. The CDR3 has 16 amino acids. CDR1 is MGHRA, CDR2 YSYEKL, per germline. The CDR3 region is CASSQQRLAGGDTQYF. CDR3 nucleotides: TGCGCCAGCAGCCAGCAAAGGCTAGCGGGAGGAGATACGCAGTATTTT.

The rearrangement uses TRBV27 and TRBJ1-5, with 7 bases aligning to TRBD1. V was clipped by 8 bases and J by 6 bases; unmatched bases: 10. This CDR3 spans 14 amino acids. Germline values: CDR1 MNHEY, CDR2 SMNVEV (reference sequence). The CDR3 here is CASGFRDRSQPQHF. Written as DNA, the CDR3 is TGTGCCAGCGGATTCCGGGACAGAAGTCAGCCCCAGCATTTT.

The chain joins TRBV27 to TRBJ1-1; 7 nucleotides align to TRBD1. In germline, CDR1 is MNHEY, CDR2 SMNVEV (reference sequence). The ends lost 2 bases at V and 0 bases at J; junction bases unmatched: 6. The CDR3 covers 16 residues. CDR3 sequence reads: CASSLEHGTVNTEAFF. DNA for the CDR3: TGTGCCAGCAGTTTAGAACACGGGACAGTGAACACTGAAGCTTTCTTT.

In its sample, this clone was seen once. The V and J genes are TRBV5-1 and TRBJ1-1, with 8 bases aligning to TRBD1. This CDR3 comprises 14 residues. Losses at the gene ends were 4 bases for V and 5 bases for J; bases not matched to a gene: 7. CDR1 is SGHRS and CDR2 is YFSETQ in the germline V gene. For the CDR3, the DNA is TGCGCCAGCAGCATACAGGGGGACCAGACTGAAGCTTTCTTT. Its protein is CASSIQGDQTEAFF.

The gene calls are TRBV4-1 and TRBJ1-1, with D uncertain. Germline V lookup: CDR1 MGHRA, CDR2 YSYEKL. The CDR3 loop spans 14 amino acids. V was shortened by 4 bases and J by 1 base, with 10 bases between the two germline ends. The CDR3 coding sequence is TGCGCCAGCAGCCGAGATTGGAGGAACACTGAAGCTTTCTTT. Its protein is CASSRDWRNTEAFF.

This chain connects TRBV10-1 to TRBJ2-5, with TRBD1 identical over 8 bases. V was pared by 4 bases and J by 0 bases, with 1 base of the junction left unmatched. The germline V gene has CDR1 WNHNN and CDR2 SYGVQD (reference sequence). This CDR3 has 14 amino acids. The CDR3 region is CASSADRDQETQYF. As DNA, the CDR3 is TGCGCCAGCAGTGCGGACAGGGACCAAGAGACCCAGTACTTC.

This CDR3 reads CASSLPSGSAKNIQYF. The CDR3 coding sequence is TGTGCCAGCAGTTTACCTAGCGGGAGTGCCAAAAACATTCAGTACTTC. This rearrangement joins TRBV28 to TRBJ2-4; 10 nucleotides match TRBD2. The CDR3 loop spans 16 amino acids. The germline gives CDR1 MDHEN, CDR2 SYDVKM. V shed 2 bases, J shed 1 base, and the junction held 2 bases outside the gene matches.

The chain is built from TRBV27 and TRBJ2-3; D unresolved. V dropped 6 bases and J dropped 6 bases, with 7 bases sitting between them. The germline V gene has CDR1 MNHEY and CDR2 SMNVEV (reference sequence). There are 11 residues in the CDR3. The CDR3 DNA follows: TGTGCCAGCAGCCGAATGGATACGCAGTATTTT. It codes for CASSRMDTQYF.

The chain is built from TRBV9 and TRBJ2-1; tentatively, D is TRBD2 (7 bases). V lost 4 bases to trimming and J lost 0 bases, with 14 bases between them. The germline V gene encodes CDR1 SGDLS and CDR2 YYNGEE. The CDR3 spans 16 residues. The CDR3 reads CASSPGAGASYNEQFF. CDR3 DNA sequence: TGTGCCAGCAGCCCAGGGGCGGGAGCCTCCTACAATGAGCAGTTCTTC.